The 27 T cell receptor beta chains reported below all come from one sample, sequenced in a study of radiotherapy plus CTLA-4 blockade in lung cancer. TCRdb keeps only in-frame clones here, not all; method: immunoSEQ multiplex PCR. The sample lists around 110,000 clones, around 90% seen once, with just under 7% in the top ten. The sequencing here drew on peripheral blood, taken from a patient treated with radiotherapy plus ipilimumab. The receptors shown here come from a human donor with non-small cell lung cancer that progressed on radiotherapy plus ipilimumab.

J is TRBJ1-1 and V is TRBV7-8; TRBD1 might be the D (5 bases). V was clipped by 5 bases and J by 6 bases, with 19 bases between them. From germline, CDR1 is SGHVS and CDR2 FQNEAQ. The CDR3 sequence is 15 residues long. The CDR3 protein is CASSPKRPGDAEAFF. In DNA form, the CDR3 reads TGTGCCAGCAGCCCCAAGCGTCCGGGGGACGCTGAAGCTTTCTTT.

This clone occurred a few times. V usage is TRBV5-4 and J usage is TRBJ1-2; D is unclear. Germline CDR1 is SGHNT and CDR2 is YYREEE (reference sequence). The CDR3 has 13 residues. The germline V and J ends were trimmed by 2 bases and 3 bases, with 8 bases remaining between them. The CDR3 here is CASSLVGDYGYTF. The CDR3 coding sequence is TGTGCCAGCAGCTTAGTCGGAGACTATGGCTACACCTTC.

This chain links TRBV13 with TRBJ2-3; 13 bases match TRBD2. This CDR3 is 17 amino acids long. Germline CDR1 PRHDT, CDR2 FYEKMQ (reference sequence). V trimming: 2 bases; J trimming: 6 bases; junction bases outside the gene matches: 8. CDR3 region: CASSLRGGLAGVDTQYF. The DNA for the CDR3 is TGTGCCAGCAGCTTAAGGGGTGGACTAGCGGGAGTGGATACGCAGTATTTT.

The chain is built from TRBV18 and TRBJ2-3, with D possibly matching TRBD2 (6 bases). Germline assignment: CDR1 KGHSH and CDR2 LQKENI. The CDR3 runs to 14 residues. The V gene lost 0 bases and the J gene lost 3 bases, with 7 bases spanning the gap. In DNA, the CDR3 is TGTGCCAGCTCACCACCGACTAGAACAGATACGCAGTATTTT. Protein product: CASSPPTRTDTQYF.

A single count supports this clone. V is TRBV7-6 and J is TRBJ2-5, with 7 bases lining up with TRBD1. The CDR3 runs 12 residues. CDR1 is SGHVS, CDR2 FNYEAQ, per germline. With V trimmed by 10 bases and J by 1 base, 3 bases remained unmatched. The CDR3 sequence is CATRQGQETQYF. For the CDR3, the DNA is TGTGCCACGCGACAGGGCCAAGAGACCCAGTACTTC.

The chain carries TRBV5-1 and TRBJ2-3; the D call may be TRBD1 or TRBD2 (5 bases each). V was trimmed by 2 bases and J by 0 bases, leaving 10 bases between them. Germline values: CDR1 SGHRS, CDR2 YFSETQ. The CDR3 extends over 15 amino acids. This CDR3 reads CASSFRDGSTDTQYF. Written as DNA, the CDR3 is TGCGCCAGCAGCTTTCGGGACGGAAGCACAGATACGCAGTATTTT.

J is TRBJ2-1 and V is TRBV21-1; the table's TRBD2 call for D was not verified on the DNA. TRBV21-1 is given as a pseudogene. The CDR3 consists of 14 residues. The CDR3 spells CASSGKREHNEQFF. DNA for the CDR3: TGTGCCAGCAGCGGGAAGCGGGAACACAATGAGCAGTTCTTC.

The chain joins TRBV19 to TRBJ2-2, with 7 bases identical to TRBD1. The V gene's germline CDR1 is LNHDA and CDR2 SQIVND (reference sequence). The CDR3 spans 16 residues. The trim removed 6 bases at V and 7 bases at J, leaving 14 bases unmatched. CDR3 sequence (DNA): TGTGCCAGTAGACTCACAGGGGTATCTTTGGTCGGGGAGCTGTTTTTT. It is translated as CASRLTGVSLVGELFF.

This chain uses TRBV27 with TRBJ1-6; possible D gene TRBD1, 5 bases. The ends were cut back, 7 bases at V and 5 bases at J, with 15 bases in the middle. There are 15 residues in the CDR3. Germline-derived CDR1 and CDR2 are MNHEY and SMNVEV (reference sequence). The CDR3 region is CASNPGRGNNSPLHF. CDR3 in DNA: TGTGCCAGCAACCCAGGGCGCGGCAATAATTCACCCCTCCACTTT.

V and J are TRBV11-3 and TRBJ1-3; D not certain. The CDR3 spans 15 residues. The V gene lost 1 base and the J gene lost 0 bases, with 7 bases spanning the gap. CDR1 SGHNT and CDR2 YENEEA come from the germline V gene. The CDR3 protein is CASSLAGNSGNTIYF. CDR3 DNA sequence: TGTGCCAGCAGCTTAGCAGGAAACTCTGGAAACACCATATATTTT.

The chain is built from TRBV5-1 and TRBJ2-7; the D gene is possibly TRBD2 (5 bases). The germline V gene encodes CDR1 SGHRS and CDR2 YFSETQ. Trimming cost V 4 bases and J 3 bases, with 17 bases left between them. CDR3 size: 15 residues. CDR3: CASSEGWVANYEQYF. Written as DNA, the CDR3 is TGCGCCAGCAGCGAAGGGTGGGTAGCGAACTACGAGCAGTACTTC.

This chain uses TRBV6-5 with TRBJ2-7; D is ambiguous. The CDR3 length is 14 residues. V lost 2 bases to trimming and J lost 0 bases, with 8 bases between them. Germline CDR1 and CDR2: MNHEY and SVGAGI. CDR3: CASSYAQYSYEQYF. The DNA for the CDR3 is TGTGCCAGCAGTTACGCCCAGTACTCCTACGAGCAGTACTTC.

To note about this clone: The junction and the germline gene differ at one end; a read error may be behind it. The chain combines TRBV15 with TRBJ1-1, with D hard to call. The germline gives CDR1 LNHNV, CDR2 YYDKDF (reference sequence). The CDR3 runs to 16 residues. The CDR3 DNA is TGTGCCACCAGCAGGGGAAACCAAAGGGTGGAAACTGGAGCTTTCTTT. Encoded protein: CATSRGNQRVETGAFF.

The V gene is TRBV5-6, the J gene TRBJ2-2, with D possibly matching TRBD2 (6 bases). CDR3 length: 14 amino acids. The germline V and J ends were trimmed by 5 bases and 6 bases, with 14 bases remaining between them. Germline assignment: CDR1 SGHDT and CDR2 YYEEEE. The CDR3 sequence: CASRILARAGELFF. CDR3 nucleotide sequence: TGTGCCAGCAGGATACTAGCTCGAGCCGGGGAGCTGTTTTTT.

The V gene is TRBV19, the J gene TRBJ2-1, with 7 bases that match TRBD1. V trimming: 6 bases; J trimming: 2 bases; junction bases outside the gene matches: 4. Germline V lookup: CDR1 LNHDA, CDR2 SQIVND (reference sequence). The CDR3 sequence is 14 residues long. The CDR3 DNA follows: TGTGCCAGTAGGACAGGGCTCGCCTACAATGAGCAGTTCTTC. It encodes CASRTGLAYNEQFF.

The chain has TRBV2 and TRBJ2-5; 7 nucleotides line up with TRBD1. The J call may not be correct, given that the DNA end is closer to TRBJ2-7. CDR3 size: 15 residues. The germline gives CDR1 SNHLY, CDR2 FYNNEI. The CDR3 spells CASSNRGHGYYEQYF. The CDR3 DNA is TGTGCCAGCAGTAACAGGGGCCATGGTTACTACGAGCAGTACTTC.

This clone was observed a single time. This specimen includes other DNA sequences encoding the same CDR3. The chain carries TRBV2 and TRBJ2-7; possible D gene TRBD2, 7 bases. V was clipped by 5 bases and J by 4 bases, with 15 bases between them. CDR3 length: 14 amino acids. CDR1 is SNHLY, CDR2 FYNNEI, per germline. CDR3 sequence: CASSIEGGGYEQYF. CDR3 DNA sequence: TGTGCCAGCAGTATAGAAGGGGGGGGGTACGAGCAGTACTTC.

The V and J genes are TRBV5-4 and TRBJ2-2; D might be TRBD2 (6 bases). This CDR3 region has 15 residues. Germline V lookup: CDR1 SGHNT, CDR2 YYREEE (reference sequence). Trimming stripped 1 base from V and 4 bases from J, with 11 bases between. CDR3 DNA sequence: TGTGCCAGCAGCTTGTCCCAGGGAGGCACCGGGGAGCTGTTTTTT. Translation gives CASSLSQGGTGELFF.

The CDR3 reads CASGGWGETQYF. The CDR3 DNA reads as TGTGCCAGCGGAGGGTGGGGGGAGACCCAGTACTTC. The chain links TRBV11-3 to TRBJ2-5; D perhaps matches TRBD2 (6 bases). The CDR3 loop spans 12 amino acids. Germline CDR1 SGHNT, CDR2 YENEEA. The V gene lost 8 bases and the J gene lost 5 bases, with 12 bases spanning the gap.

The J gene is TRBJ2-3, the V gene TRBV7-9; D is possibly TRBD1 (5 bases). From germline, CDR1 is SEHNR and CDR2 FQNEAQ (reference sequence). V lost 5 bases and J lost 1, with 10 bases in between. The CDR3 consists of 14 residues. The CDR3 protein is CASSLGAGTDTQYF. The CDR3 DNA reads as TGTGCCAGCAGCCTAGGGGCCGGCACAGATACGCAGTATTTT.

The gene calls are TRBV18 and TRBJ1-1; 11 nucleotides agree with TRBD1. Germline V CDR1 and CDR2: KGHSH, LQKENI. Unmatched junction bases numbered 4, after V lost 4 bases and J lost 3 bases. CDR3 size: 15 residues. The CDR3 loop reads CASSQGQGAYTEAFF. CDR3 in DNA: TGTGCCAGCTCACAAGGACAGGGGGCCTACACTGAAGCTTTCTTT.

The CDR3 loop reads CASSLAGGPLGETQYF. Written as DNA, the CDR3 is TGCGCCAGCAGCTTGGCCGGGGGGCCCCTAGGAGAGACCCAGTACTTC. The V call is TRBV5-1, the J call TRBJ2-5; possible D gene TRBD2, 7 bases. CDR3 length: 16 amino acids. Germline CDR1 reads SGHRS; CDR2 reads YFSETQ. The ends were cut back, 0 bases at V and 4 bases at J, with 16 bases in the middle.

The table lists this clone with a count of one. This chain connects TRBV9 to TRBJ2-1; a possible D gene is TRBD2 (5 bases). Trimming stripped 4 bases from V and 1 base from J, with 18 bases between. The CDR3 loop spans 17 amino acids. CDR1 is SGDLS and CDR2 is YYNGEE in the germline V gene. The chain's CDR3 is CASSPVYAAASYNEQFF. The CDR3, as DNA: TGTGCCAGCAGCCCCGTATACGCAGCGGCGTCCTACAATGAGCAGTTCTTC.

CDR3 nucleotide sequence: TGTGCCAGCAGCCAACCGGGACTAGCGGACGGAAAGGAGAACATTCAGTACTTC. It translates to CASSQPGLADGKENIQYF. This chain uses TRBV4-2 with TRBJ2-4; 11 bases map to TRBD2. V trimming: 2 bases; J trimming: 7 bases; junction bases outside the gene matches: 13. The CDR3 consists of 18 residues. Per the germline V gene, CDR1 is LGHNA and CDR2 is YNFKEQ.

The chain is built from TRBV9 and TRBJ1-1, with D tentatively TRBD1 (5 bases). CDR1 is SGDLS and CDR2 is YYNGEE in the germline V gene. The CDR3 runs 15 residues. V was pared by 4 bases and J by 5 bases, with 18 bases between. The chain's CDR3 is CASSPPGEGSTEAFF. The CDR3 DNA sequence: TGTGCCAGCAGCCCCCCGGGGGAAGGGAGTACTGAAGCTTTCTTT.

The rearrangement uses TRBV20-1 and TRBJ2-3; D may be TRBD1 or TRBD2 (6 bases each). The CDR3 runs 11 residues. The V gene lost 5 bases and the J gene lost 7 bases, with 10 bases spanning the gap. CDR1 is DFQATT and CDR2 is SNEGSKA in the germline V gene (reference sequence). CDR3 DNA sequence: TGCAGTGCTCGGGGGCGGAATACGCAGTATTTT. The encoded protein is CSARGRNTQYF.

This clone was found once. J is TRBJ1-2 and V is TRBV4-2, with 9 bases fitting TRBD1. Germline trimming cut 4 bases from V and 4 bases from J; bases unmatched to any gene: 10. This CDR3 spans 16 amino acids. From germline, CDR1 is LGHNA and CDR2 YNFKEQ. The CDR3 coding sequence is TGTGCCAGCAGCCCCCCGGGACAGGGAAGGGCCTATGGCTACACCTTC. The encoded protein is CASSPPGQGRAYGYTF.